A single sample is the source of the 21 T cell receptor beta chains below, sequenced in a study of control samples from healthy donors and cancer patients. Method: immunoSEQ multiplex PCR; TCRdb's copy keeps in-frame clones and lacks some. The sample has 70,000 or so clones; 94% are singletons. Material: blood. The receptor source for this set is a woman between 40 and 50 years old in good health.

This chain joins TRBV6-2 or TRBV6-3 and TRBJ1-2; perhaps TRBD1 as D (5 bases). The CDR3 covers 13 residues. CDR1 is MNHEY, CDR2 SVGEGT, per germline. Trimming pared 1 base from V and 5 bases from J, leaving 8 bases between. The CDR3 is CASSYWDSYGYTF. CDR3 coding DNA: TGTGCCAGCAGTTACTGGGACTCTTATGGCTACACCTTC.

The chain couples TRBV18 to TRBJ2-5; D might be TRBD1 (7 bases). The CDR3 runs to 16 residues. The V and J ends lost 3 bases and 3 bases respectively, with 17 bases between them. CDR1 KGHSH and CDR2 LQKENI come from the germline V gene. CDR3 amino acids: CASSPRLEGGKETQYF. The CDR3 DNA reads TGTGCCAGCTCACCCCGACTAGAAGGGGGCAAAGAGACCCAGTACTTC.

The chain is built from TRBV27 and TRBJ2-3; D ambiguous. Trimming removed 5 bases from V and 2 bases from J, with 5 bases in between. This CDR3 has 12 residues. The V gene's germline CDR1 is MNHEY and CDR2 SMNVEV (reference sequence). The CDR3 loop is CASSPHTDTQYF. The CDR3 bases are TGTGCCAGCAGTCCCCACACAGATACGCAGTATTTT.

This chain links TRBV5-8 with TRBJ1-2, with D maybe TRBD1 (6 bases). The CDR3 is 15 amino acids. Germline loops: CDR1 SGHTS, CDR2 YDEGEE. The germline V and J ends were trimmed by 0 bases and 4 bases, with 13 bases remaining between them. The DNA for the CDR3 is TGTGCCAGCAGCTTGGGGGGGCAATCAATCTATGGCTACACCTTC. As protein: CASSLGGQSIYGYTF.

A single count supports this clone. V gene TRBV6-2 or TRBV6-3 combines with J gene TRBJ2-2, with 11 bases identical to TRBD2. This CDR3 spans 14 amino acids. Germline trimming cut 3 bases from V and 7 bases from J; bases unmatched to any gene: 1. From germline, CDR1 is MNHEY and CDR2 SVGEGT. The CDR3 is CASSYLAGGGELFF. DNA of the CDR3: TGTGCCAGCAGTTATCTAGCGGGAGGCGGGGAGCTGTTTTTT.

The chain carries TRBV9 and TRBJ1-2, with D maybe TRBD1 (5 bases). V was shortened by 6 bases and J by 3 bases, with 18 bases between the two germline ends. CDR3 size: 15 residues. Germline-derived CDR1 and CDR2 are SGDLS and YYNGEE. CDR3 amino acids: CASTPTGRAHYGYTF. In nucleotides, the CDR3 is TGTGCCAGCACCCCCACTGGCAGGGCGCACTATGGCTACACCTTC.

The chain links TRBV19 to TRBJ2-1; TRBD2 aligns across 8 bases. V lost 3 bases and J lost 12; bases outside the gene matches: 13. There are 15 residues in the CDR3. CDR1 LNHDA and CDR2 SQIVND come from the germline V gene (reference sequence). CDR3 region: CASSMAGGEGWPQFF. CDR3 nucleotides: TGTGCCAGTAGTATGGCGGGAGGAGAGGGATGGCCGCAGTTCTTC. Filled out from reference TRBV19 and TRBJ2-1, the complete variable domain reads DGGITQSPKYLFRKEGQNVTLSCEQNLNHDAMYWYRQDPGQGLRLIYYSQIVNDFQKGDIAEGYSVSREKKESFPLTVTSAQKNPTAFYLCASSMAGGEGWPQFFGPGTRLTVL.

The CDR3 is CASSEHVYTEAFF. The DNA for the CDR3 is TGTGCCAGCAGTGAACACGTGTACACTGAAGCTTTCTTT. The J gene is TRBJ1-1, the V gene TRBV6-1, with D uncertain. The germline V gene has CDR1 MNHNS and CDR2 SASEGT. There are 13 residues in the CDR3. Trimming removed 2 bases at V and 3 bases at J, with 7 bases between.

The chain is built from TRBV24-1 and TRBJ2-2, with TRBD1 matching over 9 bases. The CDR3 length is 15 residues. Germline CDR1 is KGHDR and CDR2 is SFDVKD. The trim removed 5 bases at V and 7 bases at J, leaving 7 bases unmatched. The CDR3 bases are TGTGCCACCAGTGGTCGGACAGGGGATGGCGGGGAGCTGTTTTTT. Translated, it gives CATSGRTGDGGELFF.

V gene TRBV3-1 (or the pseudogene TRBV3-2) combines with J gene TRBJ1-1; TRBD1 matches at 10 bases. The V gene's germline CDR1 is LGHDT and CDR2 YNNKEL (reference sequence). The junction had 5 bases not matched to a gene; V was cut back by 4 bases and J by 3 bases. This CDR3 comprises 15 residues. The CDR3 loop is CASSPSGTGDTEAFF. CDR3 DNA sequence: TGTGCCAGCAGCCCTAGCGGGACAGGGGACACTGAAGCTTTCTTT.

J is TRBJ1-1 and V is TRBV19; D not resolved. Germline V gene data show CDR1 as LNHDA and CDR2 as SQIVND (reference sequence). Deletions cut 1 base from V and 1 base from J, with 16 bases between. This CDR3 is built from 17 residues. Here the CDR3 DNA reads TGTGCCAGTAGTATAGGGGAGGGAGCGCCGTGGAACACTGAAGCTTTCTTT. Translated: CASSIGEGAPWNTEAFF.

The chain combines TRBV5-1 with TRBJ2-5, with D hard to call. V was cut by 4 bases and J by 2 bases, with 6 bases left in between. The CDR3 length is 12 residues. CDR1 is SGHRS, CDR2 YFSETQ, per germline. The CDR3 coding sequence is TGCGCCAGCAGCACCGCGCAAGAGACCCAGTACTTC. Translating gives CASSTAQETQYF.

This rearrangement joins TRBV6-5 to TRBJ1-1; 7 positions agree with TRBD1. V trimming: 4 bases; J trimming: 5 bases; junction bases outside the gene matches: 4. Germline V lookup: CDR1 MNHEY, CDR2 SVGAGI. CDR3 length equals 13 residues. The DNA of the CDR3 is TGTGCCAGCAGTTTGCAGGGGGAAACTGAAGCTTTCTTT. Its translation is CASSLQGETEAFF.

The chain has TRBV11-2 and TRBJ2-7; 8 bases line up with TRBD1. Looked up from germline, CDR1 is SGHAT and CDR2 is FQNNGV. The CDR3 sequence is 16 residues long. After removal of 5 bases from V and 3 bases from J, the junction contained 12 bases not matched to a gene. CDR3 coding DNA: TGTGCCAGCAGCCCGGGACAGGCGGCGCCATACTACGAGCAGTACTTC. It codes for CASSPGQAAPYYEQYF. The whole variable domain, filled in from reference TRBV11-2 and TRBJ2-7, reads EAGVAQSPRYKIIEKRQSVAFWCNPISGHATLYWYQQILGQGPKLLIQFQNNGVVDDSQLPKDRFSAERLKGVDSTLKIQPAKLEDSAVYLCASSPGQAAPYYEQYFGPGTRLTVT.

This sequence joins TRBV29-1 and TRBJ1-2; D is perhaps TRBD1 (6 bases). The V and J ends lost 5 bases and 10 bases respectively, with 17 bases between them. Germline-derived CDR1 and CDR2 are SQVTM and ANQGSEA. The CDR3 contains 12 residues. CDR3 amino acids: CSVIRVEGDYTF. In DNA, the CDR3 is TGCAGCGTTATTCGGGTCGAGGGGGACTACACCTTC. Filled out from reference TRBV29-1 and TRBJ1-2, the complete variable domain reads SAVISQKPSRDICQRGTSLTIQCQVDSQVTMMFWYRQQPGQSLTLIATANQGSEATYESGFVIDKFPISRPNLTFSTLTVSNMSPEDSSIYLCSVIRVEGDYTFGSGTRLTVV.

The rearrangement joins TRBV25-1 to TRBJ2-1; the D is unclear. V lost 3 bases and J lost 1, with 4 bases in between. Germline loops: CDR1 MGHDK, CDR2 SYGVNS. The CDR3 spans 13 residues. For the CDR3, the DNA is TGTGCCAGCAGTGAGCGATCCTACAATGAGCAGTTCTTC. Translation gives CASSERSYNEQFF.

V is TRBV24-1 and J is TRBJ2-1; 12 bases are a match to TRBD2. The V gene's germline CDR1 is KGHDR and CDR2 SFDVKD. The V segment lost 3 bases and the J segment 6 bases; nucleotides outside the gene matches: 5. The CDR3 loop spans 16 amino acids. CDR3 bases: TGTGCCACCAGTGATACTCAGACTAGCGGGAGCAATGAGCAGTTCTTC. Its translation: CATSDTQTSGSNEQFF.

The CDR3 protein is CASSTGRRTEAFF. CDR3 sequence (DNA): TGTGCCAGCAGTACTGGACGGAGGACTGAAGCTTTCTTT. This rearrangement joins TRBV27 to TRBJ1-1; D gene ambiguous. Germline V gene data show CDR1 as MNHEY and CDR2 as SMNVEV (reference sequence). The CDR3 totals 13 residues. V was trimmed by 5 bases and J by 5 bases, leaving 12 bases between them.

The chain carries TRBV3-1 (or the pseudogene TRBV3-2) and TRBJ1-5; D is possibly TRBD1 (5 bases). The germline V gene has CDR1 LGHDT and CDR2 YNNKEL (reference sequence). Between the trimmed V and J ends, which lost 0 bases and 4 bases, there was a span of 13 bases. This CDR3 spans 16 amino acids. As DNA, the CDR3 is TGTGCCAGCAGCCAAGATCCGGCAGGGTCTAATCAGCCCCAGCATTTT. It yields the protein CASSQDPAGSNQPQHF.

The chain couples TRBV7-9 to TRBJ2-7; TRBD2 agrees at 10 bases. The CDR3 sequence is 15 residues long. The V gene's germline CDR1 is SEHNR and CDR2 FQNEAQ (reference sequence). J gave up 7 bases and V 2 bases, and 8 bases lay outside the gene matches. CDR3 residues: CASSLRAGGPSEQYF. CDR3 nucleotides: TGTGCCAGCAGCTTAAGAGCGGGAGGGCCCAGTGAGCAGTACTTC.

V is TRBV7-2 and J is TRBJ2-7, with 7 bases aligning to TRBD2. The V and J ends lost 0 bases and 3 bases, in that order; junction bases with no gene match: 5. The germline V gene encodes CDR1 SGHTA and CDR2 FQGNSA. This CDR3 region has 15 residues. In DNA form, the CDR3 reads TGTGCCAGCAGCTTAGCGGGAGGGGAAGGCTACGAGCAGTACTTC. This gives the protein CASSLAGGEGYEQYF.